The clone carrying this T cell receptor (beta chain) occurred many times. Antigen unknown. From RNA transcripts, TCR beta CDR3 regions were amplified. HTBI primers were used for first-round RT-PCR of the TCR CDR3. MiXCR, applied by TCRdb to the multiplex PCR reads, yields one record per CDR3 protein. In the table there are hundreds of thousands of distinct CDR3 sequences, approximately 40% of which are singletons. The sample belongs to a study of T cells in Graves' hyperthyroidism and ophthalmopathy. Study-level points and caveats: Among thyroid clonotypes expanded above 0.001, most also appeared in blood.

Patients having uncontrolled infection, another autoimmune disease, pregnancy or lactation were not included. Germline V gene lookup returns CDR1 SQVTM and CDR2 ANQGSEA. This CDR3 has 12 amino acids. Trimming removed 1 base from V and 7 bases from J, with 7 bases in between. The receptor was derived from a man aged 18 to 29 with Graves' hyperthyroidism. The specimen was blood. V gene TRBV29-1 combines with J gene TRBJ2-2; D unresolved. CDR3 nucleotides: TGCAGCGTTGAAGGCCCTCACGGGGAGCTGTTTTTT. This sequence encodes CSVEGPHGELFF.